The 29 T cell receptor beta chains below were found in one sample sequenced in a study of blood T cell repertoires in COVID-19 (dated by TCRdb to the early 2020s). Library construction relied on the immunoSEQ multiplex PCR assay. As stored in TCRdb, this immuneACCESS dataset retains in-frame rearrangements with V and J assigned. A fraction of the clones does not appear; measured against another copy, unresolved V genes explain less than half of the discrepancy, and the remainder lacks a known reason. The sample table records 90,000 to 120,000 clones; approximately 91% of these occur just once. Roughly 0.99% of the sample is held by the ten biggest clonotypes. Material for sequencing was peripheral blood. The origin of the receptors is a man aged 55 to 70 with acute or convalescent COVID-19.

The chain has TRBV28 and TRBJ2-2, with 9 bases fitting TRBD1. V lost 10 bases, J lost 5 bases, and 11 bases stayed unmatched. Germline assignment: CDR1 MDHEN and CDR2 SYDVKM. The CDR3 is 15 residues long. The DNA of the CDR3 is TGTGCCACCCTAAGGGGACAGGGAAAGACCGGGGAGCTGTTTTTT. It translates to CATLRGQGKTGELFF. Drawing the rest from reference TRBV28 and TRBJ2-2, the complete variable domain is DVKVTQSSRYLVKRTGEKVFLECVQDMDHENMFWYRQDPGLGLRLIYFSYDVKMKEKGDIPEGYSVSREKKERFSLILESASTNQTSMYLCATLRGQGKTGELFFGEGSRLTVL.

The chain is built from TRBV9 and TRBJ1-4; D is perhaps TRBD1 (5 bases). The ends were cut back, 0 bases at V and 8 bases at J, with 11 bases in the middle. Germline CDR1 and CDR2: SGDLS and YYNGEE. CDR3 size: 14 residues. CDR3 nucleotide sequence: TGTGCCAGCAGCGTAGGACAGTTCGCCGAAAAACTGTTTTTT. This encodes CASSVGQFAEKLFF.

The rearrangement joins TRBV29-1 to TRBJ2-5; 7 nucleotides line up with TRBD2. V was clipped by 4 bases and J by 5 bases; unmatched bases: 7. The CDR3 has 13 residues. Germline V gene sequence: CDR1 SQVTM, CDR2 ANQGSEA. In DNA form, the CDR3 reads TGCAGCGTTGGGTGGGAGCGGGGCGAGACCCAGTACTTC. The encoded protein is CSVGWERGETQYF.

The chain links TRBV6-2 or TRBV6-3 to TRBJ2-7; a possible D gene is TRBD1 (6 bases). Germline V lookup: CDR1 MNHEY, CDR2 SVGEGT. The CDR3 runs 15 residues. V was shortened by 2 bases and J by 5 bases, with 16 bases between the two germline ends. The CDR3 loop is CASSYGTLQKDEQYV. CDR3 in DNA: TGTGCCAGCAGTTACGGGACACTCCAAAAGGACGAGCAGTACGTC.

About this clone itself: At one boundary the junction diverges from the germline segment, which might be a read error. The chain has TRBV7-2 and TRBJ2-1; 11 bases align to TRBD2. Germline V gives CDR1 SGHTA, CDR2 FQGNSA. The CDR3 consists of 15 residues. In DNA form, the CDR3 reads TGTGCCAGCAGCGCGCGACTAGCGGGATCCCCTGGTAACGTCTTC. This codes for CASSARLAGSPGNVF.

This clone was found once. V usage is TRBV7-2 and J usage is TRBJ2-1, with unresolved D. This CDR3 comprises 11 residues. The germline V gene encodes CDR1 SGHTA and CDR2 FQGNSA. Trimming shortened V by 1 base and J by 9 bases, and 4 bases separated the two germline ends. The DNA of the CDR3 is TGTGCCAGCAGCTTAGTCGTTGAGCAGTTCTTC. It is translated as CASSLVVEQFF.

The genes are TRBV28 and TRBJ1-6, with D perhaps matching TRBD1 (5 bases). This CDR3 has 15 residues. V was clipped by 4 bases and J by 5 bases, with 12 bases between them. From germline, CDR1 is MDHEN and CDR2 SYDVKM. Here the CDR3 DNA reads TGTGCCAGCAGTTCCACAGGAGACCATAATTCACCCCTCCACTTT. Residues: CASSSTGDHNSPLHF.

V is TRBV5-1 and J is TRBJ2-2, with 7 bases aligning to TRBD2. V lost 6 bases, J lost 6 bases, and 8 bases stayed unmatched. Germline CDR1 and CDR2: SGHRS and YFSETQ. The CDR3 has 14 amino acids. CDR3 DNA: TGCGCCAGCATCCCCTTGGCGGGGGCCGGGGAGCTGTTTTTT. Translated: CASIPLAGAGELFF.

This chain joins TRBV6-1 and TRBJ2-2; the match to TRBD2 covers 12 bases. This CDR3 contains 17 residues. V gave up 3 bases and J gave up 7 bases; unmatched junction bases: 9. Per the germline V gene, CDR1 is MNHNS and CDR2 is SASEGT. DNA for the CDR3: TGTGCCAGCAGTGAGCTAGCGGGAGGGCCTTTAGGCGGGGAGCTGTTTTTT. Encoded protein: CASSELAGGPLGGELFF.

This clone has a handful of counts. V gene TRBV5-1 combines with J gene TRBJ1-6; D is perhaps TRBD1 (6 bases). V lost 0 bases and J lost 10, with 8 bases in between. There are 13 residues in the CDR3. Germline CDR1 is SGHRS and CDR2 is YFSETQ. The DNA for the CDR3 is TGCGCCAGCAGCTTGGACAGGGACTCACCCCTCCACTTT. It yields the protein CASSLDRDSPLHF.

This clone was seen a handful of times. This sequence joins TRBV5-4 and TRBJ1-5; maybe TRBD1 (6 bases). This CDR3 region has 15 residues. Germline V gene data show CDR1 as SGHNT and CDR2 as YYREEE (reference sequence). Trimming left V 2 bases short and J 5 bases short, with 14 bases between. CDR3 region: CASSFSGGVDQPQHF. DNA for the CDR3: TGTGCCAGCAGCTTTTCTGGGGGCGTCGATCAGCCCCAGCATTTT.

The gene calls are TRBV6-5 and TRBJ2-2; perhaps TRBD1 as D (7 bases). The CDR3 consists of 16 residues. Trimming removed 1 base from V and 6 bases from J, with 15 bases in between. CDR1 is MNHEY and CDR2 is SVGAGI in the germline V gene. This CDR3 is CASSYWRGQGAGELFF. The CDR3 nucleotides are TGTGCCAGCAGTTACTGGAGGGGTCAGGGGGCCGGGGAGCTGTTTTTT.

The V gene is TRBV6-2 or TRBV6-3, the J gene TRBJ1-6; D unclear. Germline lookup yields CDR1 MNHEY and CDR2 SVGEGT. The CDR3 is 14 amino acids. Trimming cost V 2 bases and J 10 bases, with 12 bases left between them. The CDR3 is CASSYPQEQSPLHF. CDR3 DNA sequence: TGTGCCAGCAGTTACCCACAAGAACAGTCACCCCTCCACTTT.

In DNA, the CDR3 is TGTGCCAGCAGGCCCCAGGGGGGCAACACTGAAGCTTTCTTT. Translated, it gives CASRPQGGNTEAFF. This chain joins TRBV6-5 and TRBJ1-1; 7 bases line up with TRBD1. V lost 6 bases, J lost 2 bases, and 6 bases stayed unmatched. In germline, CDR1 is MNHEY, CDR2 SVGAGI. The CDR3 extends over 14 amino acids.

V usage is TRBV6-5 and J usage is TRBJ2-1; 7 nucleotides match TRBD2. V gave up 7 bases and J gave up 3 bases; unmatched junction bases: 3. The CDR3 is 13 amino acids. Germline CDR1 and CDR2: MNHEY and SVGAGI. The CDR3 DNA sequence: TGTGCCAGCACTCGCGGGAGCTACAATGAGCAGTTCTTC. Protein sequence: CASTRGSYNEQFF.

V usage is TRBV29-1 and J usage is TRBJ2-7; tentative D call: TRBD1 (6 bases). There are 13 residues in the CDR3. Trimming took off 2 bases at V and 5 bases at J, with 13 bases between the two ends. Germline loops: CDR1 SQVTM, CDR2 ANQGSEA. In DNA, the CDR3 is TGCAGCGTTGAAACAGGGTTAAAGGACGAGCAGTACTTC. This codes for CSVETGLKDEQYF.

The V call is TRBV11-2, the J call TRBJ1-3, with 9 bases aligning to TRBD1. The ends lost 5 bases at V and 8 bases at J; junction bases unmatched: 7. CDR3 length equals 14 residues. CDR1 and CDR2 (germline): SGHAT, FQNNGV. The CDR3 loop reads CASSLRDRVHTIYF. The CDR3, as DNA: TGTGCCAGCAGCCTCCGGGACAGGGTACACACCATATATTTT. The full variable domain, its missing parts supplied by reference TRBV11-2 and TRBJ1-3, is EAGVAQSPRYKIIEKRQSVAFWCNPISGHATLYWYQQILGQGPKLLIQFQNNGVVDDSQLPKDRFSAERLKGVDSTLKIQPAKLEDSAVYLCASSLRDRVHTIYFGEGSWLTVV.

The genes are TRBV11-2 and TRBJ2-5; a possible D gene is TRBD2 (7 bases). Looked up from germline, CDR1 is SGHAT and CDR2 is FQNNGV. V lost 3 bases to trimming and J lost 2 bases, with 16 bases between them. The CDR3 is 16 residues long. The CDR3 sequence is CASSFGGGGHQETQYF. As DNA, the CDR3 is TGTGCCAGCAGCTTCGGGGGAGGGGGACATCAAGAGACCCAGTACTTC.

The rearrangement joins TRBV15 to TRBJ2-5; D is undetermined. Between the trimmed V and J ends, which lost 0 bases and 5 bases, there was a span of 13 bases. CDR1 and CDR2 (germline): LNHNV, YYDKDF (reference sequence). The CDR3 length is 15 residues. The CDR3: CATSRDPGLGETQYF. CDR3 in DNA: TGTGCCACCAGCAGAGACCCCGGCCTCGGGGAGACCCAGTACTTC.

The chain uses TRBV7-9 and TRBJ1-3, with D perhaps matching TRBD1 (5 bases). This CDR3 is 14 amino acids long. Trimming removed 5 bases from V and 1 base from J, with 9 bases in between. Per the germline V gene, CDR1 is SEHNR and CDR2 is FQNEAQ (reference sequence). This CDR3 reads CASSEGASGNTIYF. CDR3 nucleotides: TGTGCCAGCAGCGAAGGGGCATCTGGAAACACCATATATTTT.

V gene TRBV18 combines with J gene TRBJ2-2; 10 bases match TRBD2. Germline CDR1 and CDR2: KGHSH and LQKENI. The CDR3 sequence is 16 residues long. Germline trimming cut 3 bases from V and 1 base from J; bases unmatched to any gene: 2. The chain's CDR3 is CASSPTSGMNTGELFF. The CDR3 region has the DNA TGTGCCAGCTCACCTACTAGCGGGATGAACACCGGGGAGCTGTTTTTT.

V usage is TRBV5-1 and J usage is TRBJ2-5; TRBD1 matches at 7 bases. The junction had 6 bases not matched to a gene; V was cut back by 3 bases and J by 4 bases. Germline V CDR1 and CDR2: SGHRS, YFSETQ. The CDR3 consists of 14 residues. The CDR3 here is CASSSNRGPETQYF. The CDR3 DNA sequence: TGCGCCAGCAGCTCAAACAGGGGACCAGAGACCCAGTACTTC.

With regard to this clone: This sample also contains other DNA sequences that code for the same CDR3. The chain carries TRBV11-2 and TRBJ2-7; 8 bases fit TRBD1. J was trimmed by 4 bases and V by 5 bases; bases with no gene match: 4. This CDR3 region has 13 residues. Germline V gene data show CDR1 as SGHAT and CDR2 as FQNNGV. The CDR3 sequence: CASSPGTGYEQYV. Written as DNA, the CDR3 is TGTGCCAGCAGCCCGGGGACAGGTTACGAGCAGTACGTC.

CDR3 amino acids: CAWSAGLQGGGGYTF. Here the CDR3 DNA reads TGTGCCTGGAGTGCCGGATTACAGGGGGGCGGTGGCTACACCTTC. V and J are TRBV30 and TRBJ1-2; 8 positions agree with TRBD1. CDR1 GTSNPN and CDR2 SVGIG come from the germline V gene (reference sequence). The CDR3 loop spans 15 amino acids. After removal of 1 base from V and 7 bases from J, the junction contained 11 bases not matched to a gene.

This chain connects TRBV3-1 (or the pseudogene TRBV3-2) to TRBJ1-1; D not certain. This CDR3 spans 13 amino acids. Germline lookup yields CDR1 LGHDT and CDR2 YNNKEL (reference sequence). V was shortened by 2 bases and J by 1 base, with 5 bases between the two germline ends. This CDR3 reads CASSQQENTEAFF. The CDR3, as DNA: TGTGCCAGCAGCCAACAGGAGAACACTGAAGCTTTCTTT.

The chain employs TRBV6-5 and TRBJ1-1; D is unresolved. The germline gives CDR1 MNHEY, CDR2 SVGAGI. The CDR3 sequence is 14 residues long. The V gene lost 6 bases and the J gene lost 2 bases, with 13 bases spanning the gap. In nucleotides, the CDR3 is TGTGCCAGCAGAGCCCAACCTAAAAACACTGAAGCTTTCTTT. Residues: CASRAQPKNTEAFF.

The gene calls are TRBV5-1 and TRBJ2-1, with 7 nucleotides matching TRBD1. There are 15 residues in the CDR3. Germline lookup yields CDR1 SGHRS and CDR2 YFSETQ. V trimming: 4 bases; J trimming: 5 bases; junction bases outside the gene matches: 9. The CDR3 DNA reads TGCGCCAGCAGCCGGGGACAGCGAGAGAACAATGAGCAGTTCTTC. Its protein is CASSRGQRENNEQFF. The full variable domain, rest sourced from reference TRBV5-1 and TRBJ2-1, is KAGVTQTPRYLIKTRGQQVTLSCSPISGHRSVSWYQQTPGQGLQFLFEYFSETQRNKGNFPGRFSGRQFSNSRSEMNVSTLELGDSALYLCASSRGQRENNEQFFGPGTRLTVL.

The V call is TRBV11-2, the J call TRBJ1-3, with 8 bases identical to TRBD1. From germline, CDR1 is SGHAT and CDR2 FQNNGV. The junction had 3 bases not matched to a gene; V was cut back by 6 bases and J by 2 bases. The CDR3 spans 14 residues. The CDR3 reads CASRSTGAGNTIYF. The CDR3 region has the DNA TGTGCCAGCAGGTCGACAGGGGCTGGAAACACCATATATTTT. Full variable domain (missing parts from reference TRBV11-2 and TRBJ1-3): EAGVAQSPRYKIIEKRQSVAFWCNPISGHATLYWYQQILGQGPKLLIQFQNNGVVDDSQLPKDRFSAERLKGVDSTLKIQPAKLEDSAVYLCASRSTGAGNTIYFGEGSWLTVV.

This sequence joins TRBV7-9 and TRBJ1-6, with a weak D call TRBD1 (5 bases). Germline CDR1 is SEHNR and CDR2 is FQNEAQ (reference sequence). With 0 bases removed from V and 7 bases from J, the gap between germline ends came to 16 bases. The CDR3 loop spans 17 amino acids. The chain's CDR3 is CASSLALGGGWNSPLHF. CDR3 nucleotides: TGTGCCAGCAGCTTAGCGTTGGGGGGGGGATGGAATTCACCCCTCCACTTT. The whole variable domain, remainder taken from reference TRBV7-9 and TRBJ1-6, is DTGVSQNPRHKITKRGQNVTFRCDPISEHNRLYWYRQTLGQGPEFLTYFQNEAQLEKSRLLSDRFSAERPKGSFSTLEIQRTEQGDSAMYLCASSLALGGGWNSPLHFGNGTRLTVT.